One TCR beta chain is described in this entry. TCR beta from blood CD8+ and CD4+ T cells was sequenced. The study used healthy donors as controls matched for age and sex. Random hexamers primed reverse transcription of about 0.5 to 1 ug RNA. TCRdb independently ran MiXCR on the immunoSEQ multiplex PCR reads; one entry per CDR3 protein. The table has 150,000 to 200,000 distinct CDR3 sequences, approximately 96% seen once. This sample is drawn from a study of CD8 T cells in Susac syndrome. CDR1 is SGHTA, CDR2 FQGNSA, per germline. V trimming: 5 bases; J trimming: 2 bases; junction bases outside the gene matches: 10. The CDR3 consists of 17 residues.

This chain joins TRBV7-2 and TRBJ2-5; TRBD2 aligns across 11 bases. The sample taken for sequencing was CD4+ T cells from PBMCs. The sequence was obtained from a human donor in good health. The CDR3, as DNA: TGTGCCAGCAGCCCCATAGCGGGGGGGCCGTGGCAAGAGACCCAGTACTTC. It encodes CASSPIAGGPWQETQYF. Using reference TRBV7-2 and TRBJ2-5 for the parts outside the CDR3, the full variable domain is GAGVSQSPSNKVTEKGKDVELRCDPISGHTALYWYRQSLGQGLEFLIYFQGNSAPDKSGLPSDRFSAERTGGSVSTLTIQRTQQEDSAVYLCASSPIAGGPWQETQYFGPGTRLLVL.